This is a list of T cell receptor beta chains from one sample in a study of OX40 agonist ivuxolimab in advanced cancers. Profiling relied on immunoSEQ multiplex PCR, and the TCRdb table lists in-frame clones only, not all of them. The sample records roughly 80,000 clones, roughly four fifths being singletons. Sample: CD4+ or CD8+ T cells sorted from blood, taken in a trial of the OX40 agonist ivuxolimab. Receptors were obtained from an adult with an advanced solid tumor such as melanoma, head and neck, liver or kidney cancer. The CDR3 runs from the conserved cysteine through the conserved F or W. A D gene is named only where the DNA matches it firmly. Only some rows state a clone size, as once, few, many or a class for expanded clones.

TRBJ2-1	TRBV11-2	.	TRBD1	TGTGCCAGCAGCATGGCGGACAGGCTCAATGAGCAGTTCTTC	CASSMADRLNEQFF
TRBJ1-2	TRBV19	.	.	TGTGCCAGTAGCCTGGTTCGGGGATCTAACTATGGCTACACCTTC	CASSLVRGSNYGYTF
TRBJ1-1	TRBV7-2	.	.	TGTGCCAGCAGCTTAGACAGGGCGTCCGGGTACACTGAAGCTTTCTTT	CASSLDRASGYTEAFF
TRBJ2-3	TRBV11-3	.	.	TGTGCCAGCAGCCCCCGGGGCCGCACAGATACGCAGTATTTT	CASSPRGRTDTQYF
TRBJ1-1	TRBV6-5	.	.	TGTGCCAGCAGGAGATCCGGGACCTCCTCTGAAGCTTTCTTT	CASRRSGTSSEAFF
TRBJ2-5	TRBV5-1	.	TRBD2	TGCGCCAGCAGCTTGGCCCCACCTAGCGGGGGACGAGAGACCCAGTACTTC	CASSLAPPSGGRETQYF
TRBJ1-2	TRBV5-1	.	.	TGCGCCAGCAGCTTGGCCTCTCTTCACAGGGATGGCTACACCTTC	CASSLASLHRDGYTF
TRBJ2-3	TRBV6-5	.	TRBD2	TGTGCCTGCCAGCGGGGGGGCCTAACAGATACGCAGTATTTT	CACQRGGLTDTQYF
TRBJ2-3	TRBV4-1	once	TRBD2	TGCGCCAGCAGCCTATATACTAGCGCTGATACGCAGTATTTT	CASSLYTSADTQYF
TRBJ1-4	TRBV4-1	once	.	TGCGCCAGCAGCCAAGGACGGTTTAATGAAAAACTGTTTTTT	CASSQGRFNEKLFF
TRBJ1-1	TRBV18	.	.	TGTGCCAGCTCACCGCCGACTGGGCGACCAGTAAAAAAAGCTTTCTTT	CASSPPTGRPVKKAFF
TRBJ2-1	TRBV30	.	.	TGTGCCTGGAGTGCCCATGCTGGTTATAATGAGCAGTTCTTC	CAWSAHAGYNEQFF
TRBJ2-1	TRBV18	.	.	TGTGCCAGCTCACCCTCCGGGAGCCAGGGTGAGCAGTTCTTC	CASSPSGSQGEQFF
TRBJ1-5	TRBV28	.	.	TGTGCCAGCAGCACGGGACTCATGGAAGAGCCCCAGCATTTT	CASSTGLMEEPQHF
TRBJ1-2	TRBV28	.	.	TGTGCCAGCAGTCCGATCCTTCCCGACAACACGGACTATGGCTACACCTTC	CASSPILPDNTDYGYTF
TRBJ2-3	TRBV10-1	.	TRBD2	TGCGCCAGCAGTGAGTCTAGCGGGGGGATCACAGATACGCAGTATTTT	CASSESSGGITDTQYF
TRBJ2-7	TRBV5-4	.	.	TGTGCCAGCAGCTTGGGGGGGATTTCAGCCGAGCAGTACTTC	CASSLGGISAEQYF
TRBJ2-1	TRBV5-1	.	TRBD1	TGCGCCAGCAGCCCGGGACAGGGGCTCTTCAATGAGCAGTTCTTC	CASSPGQGLFNEQFF
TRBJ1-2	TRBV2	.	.	TGTGCCAGCAGTGACGGGAGTTATATGGGCTACACCTTC	CASSDGSYMGYTF
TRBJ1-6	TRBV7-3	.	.	TGTGCCAGCTCACGGAGACAGTCTAACGTCCTCCACTTT	CASSRRQSNVLHF
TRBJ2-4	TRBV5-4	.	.	TGTGCCAGCAGCCCCTCCCAGGGGACTATAGCCAAAAACATTCAGTACTTC	CASSPSQGTIAKNIQYF
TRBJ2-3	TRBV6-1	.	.	TGTGCCAGCAGTGAATTGCAGGGGCGCACAGATACGCAGTATTTT	CASSELQGRTDTQYF
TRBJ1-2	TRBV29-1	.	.	TGCAGCGGGACTTCGTGGGCGGGTGGCTACACCTTC	CSGTSWAGGYTF
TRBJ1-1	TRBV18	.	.	TGTGCCAGCTCCCCAGGGCAGGTGAACACTGAAGCTTTCTTT	CASSPGQVNTEAFF
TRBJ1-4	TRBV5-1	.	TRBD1	TGCGCCAGCAGCCGAGCGACAGGGAATAATGAAAAACTGTTTTTT	CASSRATGNNEKLFF
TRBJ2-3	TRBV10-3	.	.	TGTGCCATCAGTGCGTCTCGGGTGGGGCGGGGCCCCCGGGGAGATACGCAGTATTTT	CAISASRVGRGPRGDTQYF
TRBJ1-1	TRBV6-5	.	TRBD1	TGTGCCAGCAGTTCCGGGACAGGGGGTTTGGACACTGAAGCTTTCTTT	CASSSGTGGLDTEAFF
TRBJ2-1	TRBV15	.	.	TGTGCCACCAGCAGAAGAGAGAATGAGCAGTTCTTC	CATSRRENEQFF
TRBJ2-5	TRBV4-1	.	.	TGCGCCAGCAGCCCATCGGAGGCGGATCAAGAGACCCAGTACTTC	CASSPSEADQETQYF
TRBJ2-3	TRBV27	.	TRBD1	TGTGCCAGCAGTATACGGGGACAGGGGATGTTTGGAGATACGCAGTATTTT	CASSIRGQGMFGDTQYF
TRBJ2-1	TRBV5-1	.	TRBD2	TGCGCCAGCGGGGGACTAGCGGGTTCCTTTTACAATGAGCAGTTCTTC	CASGGLAGSFYNEQFF
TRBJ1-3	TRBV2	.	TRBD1	TGTGCCAGCAGAGGCGGGACAGGGGAGCTCTCTGGAAACACCATATATTTT	CASRGGTGELSGNTIYF
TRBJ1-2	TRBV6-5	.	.	TGTGCCAGCAGTTTGGGGAATTCTAACTATGGCTACACCTTC	CASSLGNSNYGYTF
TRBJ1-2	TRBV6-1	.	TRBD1	TGTGCCAGCAGTGAACAAGGGACAGGGGGCTATGGCTACACCTTC	CASSEQGTGGYGYTF
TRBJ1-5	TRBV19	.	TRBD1	TGTGCCAGTAGTGTCGGACAGGTGGGCAATCAGCCCCAGCATTTT	CASSVGQVGNQPQHF
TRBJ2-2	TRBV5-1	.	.	TGCGCCAGCAGCTTGGCCAGGGGAGCCACCGGGGAGCTGTTTTTT	CASSLARGATGELFF
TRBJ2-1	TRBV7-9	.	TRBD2	TGTGCCAGCAGCTGGGCTAGCGGGGGGCACAATGAGCAGTTCTTC	CASSWASGGHNEQFF